This T cell receptor beta chain emerged from a study of shared clonotypes between healthy human individuals. Across the study: CD4 naive and CD4 memory each took three plates per donor, while CD8 naive took two and CD8 memory one.

CDR1 is SGHRS, CDR2 YFSETQ, per germline. The ends were cut back, 3 bases at V and 5 bases at J, with 11 bases in the middle. The CDR3 runs to 14 residues. Deep was the level used in running the assay. Every subset's genomic DNA went evenly onto several immunoSEQ plates. Original processing notes: Filtering differed, since immunoSEQ gave only junction sequences and no quality scores. Measured with immunoSEQ multiplex PCR; TCRdb has only the in-frame clones, and not every one. V, J and clone size were drawn from that table, and D and trimming were deduced from the DNA. The repertoire holds some 2,400,000 clones, with almost 96% as singletons.

The receptor's source is a man aged 18 to 29 in good health. The chain combines TRBV5-1 with TRBJ2-2; possibly TRBD1 for D (5 bases). Material: naive CD4+ T cells sorted from blood. This sample's subset: CD45RA+ positively selected. CDR3 loop: CASSSDSPTGELFF. The CDR3 bases are TGCGCCAGCAGCTCTGACAGCCCTACCGGGGAGCTGTTTTTT.